The 27 T cell receptor beta chains in this list originate from one sample, sequenced in a study of Graves' ophthalmopathy and Graves' hyperthyroidism. CDR3 regions of TCR beta were amplified from RNA transcripts. In the first round, RT-PCR was carried out with HTBI primers, and a multiplex PCR formed the second round. TCRdb reprocessed the multiplex PCR reads via MiXCR and lists one record per CDR3 protein. The sample has 170,000 or so distinct CDR3 sequences, roughly two fifths seen once; the top ten hold 5.8%. The sample taken for sequencing was peripheral blood. Receptor source: a woman aged 35 to 49 with Graves' ophthalmopathy.

This clonotype was observed at least ten times. The chain couples TRBV2 to TRBJ1-3; TRBD1 aligns across 7 bases. Germline V lookup: CDR1 SNHLY, CDR2 FYNNEI. This CDR3 is built from 14 residues. Trimming took 6 bases from V and 0 from J; bases not matched to a gene: 2. The chain's CDR3 is CASSGTVSGNTIYF. The CDR3 bases are TGTGCCAGCAGCGGGACAGTCTCTGGAAACACCATATATTTT.

The chain is built from TRBV12-5 and TRBJ1-1; D gene uncertain. Trimming stripped 8 bases from V and 3 bases from J, with 10 bases between. This CDR3 comprises 12 residues. Germline assignment: CDR1 LGHNT and CDR2 FRNRAP. The CDR3 sequence: CASRREHTEAFF. The CDR3 nucleotides are TGTGCTAGTCGAAGGGAGCACACTGAAGCTTTCTTT.

In its sample, this clonotype was seen many times. The genes are TRBV12-3 or TRBV12-4 and TRBJ2-7; D may match TRBD1 or TRBD2 (5 bases each). The CDR3 spans 14 residues. V was pared by 6 bases and J by 3 bases, with 15 bases between. For the CDR3, the DNA is TGTGCCAGCAGCAGGACACTAGGAGTCTACGAGCAGTACTTC. It yields the protein CASSRTLGVYEQYF.

This clonotype came up many times. The CDR3: CSVQGGVQNTEAFF. The CDR3 bases are TGCAGCGTTCAGGGGGGGGTCCAGAACACTGAAGCTTTCTTT. V gene TRBV29-1 combines with J gene TRBJ1-1; TRBD1 agrees at 7 bases. The CDR3 extends over 14 amino acids. With 5 bases clipped from V and 1 base from J, the junction kept 7 bases outside the gene matches. CDR1 and CDR2 (germline): SQVTM, ANQGSEA.

This clonotype has a single count. The J gene is TRBJ2-5, the V gene TRBV5-4; tentative D call: TRBD1 (5 bases). The CDR3 is 15 residues long. In germline, CDR1 is SGHNT, CDR2 YYREEE (reference sequence). V lost 2 bases and J 3 bases, leaving 14 bases between the germline ends. Here the CDR3 DNA reads TGTGCCAGCAGCTTTTTTGGGGCGGCCGAAGAGACCCAGTACTTC. This encodes CASSFFGAAEETQYF.

This clonotype was counted many times. The chain employs TRBV6-2 or TRBV6-3 and TRBJ2-5, with D unresolved. V was shortened by 8 bases and J by 4 bases, with 11 bases between the two germline ends. This CDR3 has 12 residues. Germline V gene sequence: CDR1 MNHEY, CDR2 SVGEGT. The DNA for the CDR3 is TGTGCCAGCTCGGGCCTAGGAGAGACCCAGTACTTC. Protein sequence: CASSGLGETQYF.

This clonotype was recorded many times. At one end, the junction sequence differs from germline, possibly due to a read error. The chain combines TRBV5-1 with TRBJ1-1; tentative D call: TRBD1 (5 bases). The V gene's germline CDR1 is SGHRS and CDR2 YFSETQ. The CDR3 consists of 14 residues. The CDR3 is CASRLAGMNTEAFF. The DNA for the CDR3 is TGCGCCAGCAGGTTGGCAGGGATGAACACTGAAGCTTTCTTT. Based on the CDR3 plus reference TRBV5-1 and TRBJ1-1, the full variable domain is KAGVTQTPRYLIKTRGQQVTLSCSPISGHRSVSWYQQTPGQGLQFLFEYFSETQRNKGNFPGRFSGRQFSNSRSEMNVSTLELGDSALYLCASRLAGMNTEAFFGQGTRLTVV.

In this sample, this clonotype turned up many times. V is TRBV6-2 or TRBV6-3 and J is TRBJ1-2; D is undetermined. CDR1 is MNHEY and CDR2 is SVGEGT in the germline V gene. The V gene lost 2 bases and the J gene lost 1 base, with 8 bases spanning the gap. This CDR3 has 14 residues. The CDR3 DNA sequence: TGTGCCAGCAGTTACCGTAACCTTAACTATGGCTACACCTTC. It translates to CASSYRNLNYGYTF.

The J gene is TRBJ1-1, the V gene TRBV12-3 or TRBV12-4, with D possibly matching TRBD1 (5 bases). V lost 5 bases and J 11 bases, leaving 12 bases between the germline ends. The CDR3 extends over 11 amino acids. The CDR3 spells CASSLIEGAFF. The CDR3 coding sequence is TGTGCCAGCAGTCTAATCGAGGGGGCTTTCTTT.

This clonotype was counted ten times or more. The rearrangement links TRBV27 to TRBJ1-6, with D perhaps matching TRBD1 (5 bases). CDR3 length: 15 amino acids. The germline V and J ends were trimmed by 0 bases and 7 bases, with 10 bases remaining between them. Germline V gene sequence: CDR1 MNHEY, CDR2 SMNVEV (reference sequence). DNA for the CDR3: TGTGCCAGCAGTTTATCGCCGGGGGTGAATTCACCCCTCCACTTT. It translates to CASSLSPGVNSPLHF.

This clonotype came up many times. An end of the junction does not agree with germline; a read error may underlie this. The rearrangement joins TRBV4-1 to TRBJ1-1; D gene ambiguous. CDR3 length equals 18 residues. Germline CDR1 reads MGHRA; CDR2 reads YSYEKL. CDR3 protein: CASSQDGPTETMNTKAFF. For the CDR3, the DNA is TGCGCCAGCAGCCAAGATGGCCCCACAGAGACCATGAACACTAAAGCTTTCTTT.

This clonotype was seen many times. The chain employs TRBV29-1 and TRBJ1-5; tentatively, D is TRBD1 (5 bases). Trimming stripped 4 bases from V and 7 bases from J, with 11 bases between. The CDR3 contains 12 residues. Germline lookup yields CDR1 SQVTM and CDR2 ANQGSEA. The CDR3 is CSVGVQGQPQHF. CDR3 coding DNA: TGCAGCGTTGGGGTGCAGGGCCAGCCCCAGCATTTT.

This chain joins TRBV6-2 or TRBV6-3 and TRBJ2-7, with D possibly called TRBD1 or TRBD2 (5 bases each). V lost 0 bases to trimming and J lost 4 bases, with 16 bases between them. The CDR3 is 16 residues long. The germline gives CDR1 MNHEY, CDR2 SVGEGT. The CDR3 is CASSYSRGVVPYEQYF. As DNA, the CDR3 is TGTGCCAGCAGTTACTCGAGAGGGGTGGTTCCATACGAGCAGTACTTC.

This clonotype was counted many times. The gene calls are TRBV12-3 or TRBV12-4 and TRBJ1-1; D remains ambiguous. The CDR3 extends over 16 amino acids. Trimming shortened V by 4 bases and J by 1 base, and 16 bases separated the two germline ends. The CDR3 reads CASSSTSGLRNTEAFF. The CDR3, as DNA: TGTGCCAGCAGTTCCACATCAGGACTCCGGAACACTGAAGCTTTCTTT.

V is TRBV6-5 and J is TRBJ1-1; TRBD1 is a possible D gene (5 bases). The V end was cut by 0 bases, the J end by 3 bases, with 8 bases between. Germline V gene sequence: CDR1 MNHEY, CDR2 SVGAGI. The CDR3 is 14 residues long. Here the CDR3 DNA reads TGTGCCAGCAGTTACTCGAGGGACTACACTGAAGCTTTCTTT. Translated: CASSYSRDYTEAFF.

This clonotype was seen only a few times. The chain joins TRBV6-2 or TRBV6-3 to TRBJ2-5; weak D call: TRBD2 (5 bases). V was cut by 0 bases and J by 2 bases, with 10 bases left in between. The length of the CDR3 is 15 residues. Germline CDR1 reads MNHEY; CDR2 reads SVGEGT. CDR3 DNA: TGTGCCAGCAGTTACTCGAAGCGGAGACAAGAGACCCAGTACTTC. Residues: CASSYSKRRQETQYF.

This clonotype was detected many times. This rearrangement joins TRBV6-5 to TRBJ2-5; the match to TRBD2 covers 11 bases. The ends lost 3 bases at V and 4 bases at J; junction bases unmatched: 10. The V gene's germline CDR1 is MNHEY and CDR2 SVGAGI. The CDR3 spans 17 residues. The CDR3: CASSYGASGRYGETQYF. The CDR3 DNA reads as TGTGCCAGCAGTTATGGGGCTAGCGGGAGGTATGGAGAGACCCAGTACTTC.

This clonotype was counted many times. The gene calls are TRBV4-3 and TRBJ2-5, with no clear D. This CDR3 comprises 13 residues. Trimming cost V 3 bases and J 0 bases, with 5 bases left between them. Germline-derived CDR1 and CDR2 are LGHNA and YSLEER. The CDR3 spells CASSHKYQETQYF. In nucleotides, the CDR3 is TGCGCCAGCAGCCATAAGTACCAAGAGACCCAGTACTTC.

In this sample, this clonotype turned up many times. This may stem from a read error, because a much larger clone lies one nucleotide away. The CDR3 DNA reads as TGTGCCAGCAGCTTACACAGGAACACTGAAGCTTTCTTT. This codes for CASSLHRNTEAFF. V is TRBV11-1 and J is TRBJ1-1; D ambiguous. Looked up from germline, CDR1 is SGHAT and CDR2 is FQDESV (reference sequence). The V end was cut by 2 bases, the J end by 1 base, with 5 bases between. The CDR3 is 13 residues long. The complete variable domain, with remaining parts taken from reference TRBV11-1 and TRBJ1-1, reads EAEVAQSPRYKITEKSQAVAFWCDPISGHATLYWYRQILGQGPELLVQFQDESVVDDSQLPKDRFSAERLKGVDSTLKIQPAELGDSAMYLCASSLHRNTEAFFGQGTRLTVV.

The V gene is TRBV12-3 or TRBV12-4, the J gene TRBJ1-1; a weak D match, TRBD1 (5 bases). This CDR3 has 12 amino acids. Trimming took off 7 bases at V and 12 bases at J, with 18 bases between the two ends. The CDR3 loop is CASTLAGTTTFF. CDR3 coding DNA: TGTGCCAGCACCCTAGCAGGGACCACAACTTTCTTT.

This clonotype was recorded at least ten times. The chain has TRBV6-5 and TRBJ2-7; D uncertain. V gave up 0 bases and J gave up 1 base, with 7 bases separating them. In germline, CDR1 is MNHEY, CDR2 SVGAGI. This CDR3 has 14 amino acids. CDR3: CASSYSGRSYEQYF. CDR3 sequence (DNA): TGTGCCAGCAGTTACTCGGGCAGGTCCTACGAGCAGTACTTC.

This clonotype was observed many times. V gene TRBV2 combines with J gene TRBJ2-7, with TRBD1 identical over 9 bases. Germline assignment: CDR1 SNHLY and CDR2 FYNNEI. The CDR3 length is 14 residues. With V trimmed by 6 bases and J by 1 base, 4 bases remained unmatched. This chain's CDR3 is CASRAGTGSYEQYF. The CDR3 DNA sequence: TGTGCCAGCAGAGCCGGGACAGGGTCCTACGAGCAGTACTTC.

There are many counts of this clonotype. The gene calls are TRBV7-8 and TRBJ2-5; unclear D gene. V lost 4 bases to trimming and J lost 7 bases, with 10 bases between them. The germline V gene has CDR1 SGHVS and CDR2 FQNEAQ. This CDR3 has 12 residues. The CDR3 bases are TGTGCCAGCAGCTCCGATCGTGGGACCCAGTACTTC. Amino acids: CASSSDRGTQYF.

This clonotype was counted at least ten times. The chain is built from TRBV12-3 or TRBV12-4 and TRBJ1-5, with unresolved D. This CDR3 comprises 14 residues. Trimming removed 5 bases at V and 4 bases at J, with 12 bases between. DNA of the CDR3: TGTGCCAGCAGTCCTCAGGTCCGAAATCAGCCCCAGCATTTT. Translated, it gives CASSPQVRNQPQHF.

In DNA form, the CDR3 reads TGTGCCAGCAGGGTACAGGGGGTACAGTACTTC. The encoded protein is CASRVQGVQYF. This chain connects TRBV12-3 or TRBV12-4 to TRBJ2-7, with TRBD1 matching over 8 bases. V trimming: 6 bases; J trimming: 10 bases; junction bases outside the gene matches: 5. The CDR3 has 11 amino acids.

This clonotype was recorded at least ten times. The V gene is TRBV6-1, the J gene TRBJ2-5; D gene ambiguous. Per germline, CDR1 MNHNS and CDR2 SASEGT. The CDR3 has 13 residues. Deletions cut 1 base from V and 5 bases from J, with 8 bases between. Here the CDR3 reads CASSEVLSETQYF. As DNA, the CDR3 is TGTGCCAGCAGTGAAGTTCTTTCGGAGACCCAGTACTTC.

The J gene is TRBJ2-7, the V gene TRBV11-1; D is undetermined. The CDR3 has 14 residues. Looked up from germline, CDR1 is SGHAT and CDR2 is FQDESV (reference sequence). Trimming left V 3 bases short and J 0 bases short, with 9 bases between. In nucleotides, the CDR3 is TGTGCCAGCAGCTTGATGCGGATCTCCTACGAGCAGTACTTC. It codes for CASSLMRISYEQYF.